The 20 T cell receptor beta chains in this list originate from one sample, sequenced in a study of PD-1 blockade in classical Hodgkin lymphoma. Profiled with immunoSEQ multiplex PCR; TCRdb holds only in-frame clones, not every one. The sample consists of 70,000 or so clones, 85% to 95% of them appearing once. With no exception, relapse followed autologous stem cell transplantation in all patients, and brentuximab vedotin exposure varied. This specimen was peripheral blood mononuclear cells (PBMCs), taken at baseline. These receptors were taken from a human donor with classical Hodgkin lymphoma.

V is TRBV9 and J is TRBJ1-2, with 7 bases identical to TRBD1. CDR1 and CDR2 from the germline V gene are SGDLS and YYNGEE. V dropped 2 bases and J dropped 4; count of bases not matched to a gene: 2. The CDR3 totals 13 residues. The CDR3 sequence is CASSVGDSYGYTF. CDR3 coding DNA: TGTGCCAGCAGCGTCGGGGACAGCTATGGCTACACCTTC.

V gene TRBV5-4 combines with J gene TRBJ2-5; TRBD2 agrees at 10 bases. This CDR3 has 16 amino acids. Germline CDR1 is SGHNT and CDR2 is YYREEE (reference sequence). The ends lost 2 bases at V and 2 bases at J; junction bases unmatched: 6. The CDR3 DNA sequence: TGTGCCAGCAGCTTTGGTCTAGCGGGGGTACAAGAGACCCAGTACTTC. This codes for CASSFGLAGVQETQYF. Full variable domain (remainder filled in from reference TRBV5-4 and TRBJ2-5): ETGVTQSPTHLIKTRGQQVTLRCSSQSGHNTVSWYQQALGQGPQFIFQYYREEENGRGNFPPRFSGLQFPNYSSELNVNALELDDSALYLCASSFGLAGVQETQYFGPGTRLLVL.

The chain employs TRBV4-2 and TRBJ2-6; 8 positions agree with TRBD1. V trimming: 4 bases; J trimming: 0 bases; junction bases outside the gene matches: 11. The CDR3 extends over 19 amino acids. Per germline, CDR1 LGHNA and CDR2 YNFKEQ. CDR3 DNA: TGTGCCAGCAGCCCCCCTGGGACAGGTCCTCCCTCTGGGGCCAACGTCCTGACTTTC. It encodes CASSPPGTGPPSGANVLTF.

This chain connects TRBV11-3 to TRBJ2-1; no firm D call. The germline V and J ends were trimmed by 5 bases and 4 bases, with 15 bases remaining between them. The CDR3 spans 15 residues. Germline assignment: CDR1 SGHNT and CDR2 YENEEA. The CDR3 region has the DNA TGTGCCAGCAGCCTAAGCGATGCTATATACAATGAGCAGTTCTTC. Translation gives CASSLSDAIYNEQFF.

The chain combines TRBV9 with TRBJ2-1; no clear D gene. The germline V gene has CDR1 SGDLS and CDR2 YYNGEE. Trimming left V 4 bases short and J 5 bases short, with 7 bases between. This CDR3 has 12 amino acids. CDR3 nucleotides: TGTGCCAGCAGCCTCCTAAACAATGAGCAGTTCTTC. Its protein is CASSLLNNEQFF.

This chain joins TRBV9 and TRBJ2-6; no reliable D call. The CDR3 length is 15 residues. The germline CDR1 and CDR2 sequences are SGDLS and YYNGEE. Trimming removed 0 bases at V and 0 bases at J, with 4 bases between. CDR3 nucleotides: TGTGCCAGCAGCGTAGAGATCTCTGGGGCCAACGTCCTGACTTTC. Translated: CASSVEISGANVLTF.

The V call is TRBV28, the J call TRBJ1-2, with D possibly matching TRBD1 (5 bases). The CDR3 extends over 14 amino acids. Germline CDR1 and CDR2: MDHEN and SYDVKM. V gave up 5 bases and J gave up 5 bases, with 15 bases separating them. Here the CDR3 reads CASSTSGSRYGYTF. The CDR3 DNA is TGTGCCAGCAGTACCTCAGGGAGTAGGTATGGCTACACCTTC.

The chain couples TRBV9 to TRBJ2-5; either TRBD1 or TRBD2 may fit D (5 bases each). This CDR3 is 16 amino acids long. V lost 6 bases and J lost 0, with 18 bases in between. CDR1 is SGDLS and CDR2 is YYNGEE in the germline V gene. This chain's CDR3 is CASTRTGTPYQETQYF. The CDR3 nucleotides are TGTGCCAGCACCCGGACTGGGACGCCGTACCAAGAGACCCAGTACTTC.

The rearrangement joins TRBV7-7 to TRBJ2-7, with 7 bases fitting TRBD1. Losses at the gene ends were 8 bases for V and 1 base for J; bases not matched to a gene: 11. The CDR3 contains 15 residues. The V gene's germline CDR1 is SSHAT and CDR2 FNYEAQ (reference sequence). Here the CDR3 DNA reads TGTGCCAGCCGCCCGGGACAGAGTTTTTCCTACGAGCAGTACTTC. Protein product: CASRPGQSFSYEQYF.

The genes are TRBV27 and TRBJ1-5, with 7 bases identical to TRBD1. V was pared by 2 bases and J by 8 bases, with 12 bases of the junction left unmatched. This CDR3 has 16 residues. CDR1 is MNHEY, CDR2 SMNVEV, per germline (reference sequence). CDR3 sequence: CASSLIPGQEVEPQHF. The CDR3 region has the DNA TGTGCCAGCAGTTTAATCCCTGGACAGGAAGTCGAGCCCCAGCATTTT.

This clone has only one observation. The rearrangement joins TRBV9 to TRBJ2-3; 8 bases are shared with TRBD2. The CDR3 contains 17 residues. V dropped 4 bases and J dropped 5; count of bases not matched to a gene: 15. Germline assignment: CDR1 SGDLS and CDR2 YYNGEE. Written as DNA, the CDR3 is TGTGCCAGCAGCCCTCCTAGGAGCGGGGGCCACCGAGATACGCAGTATTTT. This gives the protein CASSPPRSGGHRDTQYF.

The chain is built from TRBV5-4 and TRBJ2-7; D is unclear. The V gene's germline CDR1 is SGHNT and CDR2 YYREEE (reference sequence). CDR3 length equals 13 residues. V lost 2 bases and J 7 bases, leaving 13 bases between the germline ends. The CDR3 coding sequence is TGTGCCAGCAGCTTCTACGTGATGGGTGAGCAGTACTTC. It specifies CASSFYVMGEQYF.

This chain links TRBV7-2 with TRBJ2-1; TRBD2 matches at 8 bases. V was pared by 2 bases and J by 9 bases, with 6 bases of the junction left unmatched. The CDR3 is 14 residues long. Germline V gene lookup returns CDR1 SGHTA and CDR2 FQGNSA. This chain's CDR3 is CASSLMGLVFEQFF. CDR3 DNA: TGTGCCAGCAGCTTAATGGGACTAGTTTTTGAGCAGTTCTTC.

The CDR3 nucleotides read TGTGCCAGCAGTTTCGCCGGGACTAGGACCCAGGAGCAGTTCTTC. It specifies CASSFAGTRTQEQFF. The rearrangement links TRBV27 to TRBJ2-1; 8 bases line up with TRBD2. The germline V gene encodes CDR1 MNHEY and CDR2 SMNVEV (reference sequence). V shed 3 bases, J shed 10 bases, and the junction held 11 bases outside the gene matches. This CDR3 is 15 amino acids long.

The CDR3 loop reads CASRAGTGGPGELFF. CDR3 coding DNA: TGTGCCAGCAGAGCCGGGACAGGGGGCCCCGGGGAGCTGTTTTTT. The V call is TRBV6-5, the J call TRBJ2-2, with 12 nucleotides matching TRBD1. CDR3 length: 15 amino acids. Trimming took 6 bases from V and 6 from J; bases not matched to a gene: 5. CDR1 and CDR2 (germline): MNHEY, SVGAGI.

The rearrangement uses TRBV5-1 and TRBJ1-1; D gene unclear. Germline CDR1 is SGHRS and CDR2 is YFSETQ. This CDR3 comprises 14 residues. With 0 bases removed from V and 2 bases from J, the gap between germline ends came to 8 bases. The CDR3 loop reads CASSLGAENTEAFF. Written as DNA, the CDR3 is TGCGCCAGCAGCTTGGGAGCGGAAAACACTGAAGCTTTCTTT.

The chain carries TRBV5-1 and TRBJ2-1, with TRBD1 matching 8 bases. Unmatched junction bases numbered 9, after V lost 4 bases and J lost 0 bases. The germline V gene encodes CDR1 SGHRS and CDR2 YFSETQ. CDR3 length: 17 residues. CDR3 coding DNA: TGCGCCAGCAGCCTGCCCGACAGGGGCGGCTCCTACAATGAGCAGTTCTTC. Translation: CASSLPDRGGSYNEQFF.

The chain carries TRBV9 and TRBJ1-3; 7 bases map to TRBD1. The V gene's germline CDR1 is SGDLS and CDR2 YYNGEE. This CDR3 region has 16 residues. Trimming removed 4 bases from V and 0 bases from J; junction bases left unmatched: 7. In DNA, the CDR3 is TGTGCCAGCAGCTCCTCCCGGGACAGCTCTGGAAACACCATATATTTT. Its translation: CASSSSRDSSGNTIYF.

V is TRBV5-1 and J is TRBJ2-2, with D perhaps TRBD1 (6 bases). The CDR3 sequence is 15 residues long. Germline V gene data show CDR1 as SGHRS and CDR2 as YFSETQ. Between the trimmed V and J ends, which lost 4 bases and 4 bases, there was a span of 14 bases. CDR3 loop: CASSRAGQLTGELFF. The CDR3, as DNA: TGCGCCAGCAGCCGAGCCGGACAGCTCACCGGGGAGCTGTTTTTT.

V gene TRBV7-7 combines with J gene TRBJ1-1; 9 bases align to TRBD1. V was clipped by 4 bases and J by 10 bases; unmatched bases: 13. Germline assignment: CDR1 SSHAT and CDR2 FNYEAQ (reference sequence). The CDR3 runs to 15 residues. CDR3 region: CASSSVPGQGLAAFF. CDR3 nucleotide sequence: TGTGCCAGCAGCTCTGTCCCGGGACAGGGCCTCGCAGCTTTCTTT.